The TCR beta chain under discussion was sequenced for a study of blood T cell repertoires in COVID-19. Some clones are missing from TCRdb's copy, which holds only in-frame ones; the method was immunoSEQ multiplex PCR. Of about 220,000 clones detected, 75% to 90% appear once; the ten largest clones hold roughly 3.7%. This clone was counted between two and nine times. The CDR3 sequence is 16 residues long. V lost 0 bases and J lost 3; bases outside the gene matches: 9. Germline assignment: CDR1 SGDLS and CDR2 YYNGEE. The sequenced sample consisted of PBMCs or T cells enriched from blood (not recorded which). This TCR derives from a woman aged 18-29 years in a cohort exposed to, infected with or recovered from COVID-19 (not recorded which). V usage is TRBV9 and J usage is TRBJ2-7; 7 bases are shared with TRBD2. Here the CDR3 reads CASSVDKVGTIYEQYF. As DNA, the CDR3 is TGTGCCAGCAGCGTAGATAAGGTTGGGACTATCTACGAGCAGTACTTC.